These T cell receptor beta chains were read from a single sample in a study of blood T cell repertoires in COVID-19. TCRdb keeps only in-frame clones here, not all; method: immunoSEQ multiplex PCR. Of approximately 250,000 clones listed, around 81% are singletons. Sequencing input: peripheral blood. The receptors were gathered from an older woman with active or convalescent COVID-19. Both conserved end residues are part of each CDR3. D genes are given only for firm matches. The size field is filled for only some rows; it gives once, few, many or a size class.

-	-	TRBV19	TRBJ1-6	TGTGCCAGTAGTAATAGGGCGGGAAGTAATTCACCCCTCCACTTT	CASSNRAGSNSPLHF
-	-	TRBV5-1	TRBJ2-5	TGCGCCAGCAGCTTGGTTAGTCAAGAGACCCAGTACTTC	CASSLVSQETQYF
TRBD1	-	TRBV3-1/TRBV3-2	TRBJ1-2	TGTGCCAGCAGCCCCTGGACAGGGGAGGATGGCTACACCTTC	CASSPWTGEDGYTF
TRBD1	-	TRBV3-1/TRBV3-2	TRBJ1-4	TGTGCCAGCAGCCGGGACAGGGGAGGGGAAAAACTGTTTTTT	CASSRDRGGEKLFF
TRBD2	-	TRBV2	TRBJ2-1	TGTGCCAGCAGTGTTGGGAGGGCTGAGCAGTTCTTC	CASSVGRAEQFF
TRBD1	-	TRBV18	TRBJ1-1	TGTGCCAGCTCACTGGGACAGGGCTACATGAACACTGAAGCTTTCTTT	CASSLGQGYMNTEAFF
-	-	TRBV5-1	TRBJ2-7	TGCGCCAGCAGCCCCGGGACATCATCCTACGAGCAGTACTTC	CASSPGTSSYEQYF
TRBD1	-	TRBV4-2	TRBJ1-2	TGTGCCAGCAGCCGAGTAGAACAGGGGGTTAGAGGCTACACCTTC	CASSRVEQGVRGYTF
TRBD1	-	TRBV5-4	TRBJ1-4	TGTGCCAGCAGCTTCGGGACAGGCAATGAAAAACTGTTTTTT	CASSFGTGNEKLFF
TRBD2	-	TRBV6-5	TRBJ2-2	TGTGCCAGCAGTTATACGGGAGGGCCAAAAGTGTGGGAGCTGTTTTTT	CASSYTGGPKVWELFF
TRBD2	-	TRBV29-1	TRBJ2-3	TGCAGCGCCAGCGGGGGGGGGACAGATACGCAGTATTTT	CSASGGGTDTQYF
-	once	TRBV3-1/TRBV3-2	TRBJ2-1	TGTGCCAGCAGCCAACAACAGCGGGTTAGCTCCTACAATGAGCAGTTCTTC	CASSQQQRVSSYNEQFF
-	-	TRBV9	TRBJ1-6	TGTGCCAGCAGCGGAGAGGGCGGCTCACCCCTCCACTTT	CASSGEGGSPLHF
TRBD1	-	TRBV27	TRBJ1-2	TGTGCCAGCAGGGCGGACAGGGACGGGAGGTATGGCTACACCTTC	CASRADRDGRYGYTF
-	-	TRBV7-9	TRBJ1-6	TGTGCCAGCAGCCTAGAACAGTATAATTCACCCCTCCACTTT	CASSLEQYNSPLHF
TRBD2	-	TRBV28	TRBJ2-3	TGTGCCAGCAGTTTGTTCAGTCTAGCGGGGGTTCCAGATACGCAGTATTTT	CASSLFSLAGVPDTQYF
-	-	TRBV2	TRBJ2-3	TGTGCCAGCAGTGAATTAGGAGGGGCGCGCACAGATACGCAGTATTTT	CASSELGGARTDTQYF
-	-	TRBV5-1	TRBJ2-3	TGCGCCAGCAGCTTGGGTGACTACACAGATACGCAGTATTTT	CASSLGDYTDTQYF
TRBD1	-	TRBV29-1	TRBJ1-1	TGCAGCGTGAACCATAACAGGGGAGAAGCTTTCTTT	CSVNHNRGEAFF
-	-	TRBV19	TRBJ2-3	TGTGCCAGTAGTTTAAGACGGGACTCGCAAAATGCAGATACGCAGTATTTT	CASSLRRDSQNADTQYF
-	-	TRBV28	TRBJ2-3	TGTGCCAGCAGTCCGGGACTTCCCACAGATACGCAGTATTTT	CASSPGLPTDTQYF
TRBD2	-	TRBV4-1	TRBJ2-7	TGCGCCAGCAGCCCTCGGACTAGCGGGAGGAGCGAGCAGTACTTC	CASSPRTSGRSEQYF
-	few	TRBV18	TRBJ1-3	TGTGCCAGCTCACTAGACAGCTCTGGAAACACCATATATTTT	CASSLDSSGNTIYF
TRBD1	-	TRBV5-1	TRBJ2-7	TGCGCCAGCAGCTTGATCGACAGGGGACGCTACGAGCAGTACTTC	CASSLIDRGRYEQYF
TRBD2	-	TRBV7-3	TRBJ2-2	TGTGCCAGCAGCCTACACCCGGGGGGGGCCACCGGGGAGCTGTTTTTT	CASSLHPGGATGELFF
TRBD1	-	TRBV6-6	TRBJ1-5	TGTGCCAGTAATCTCCTTGGGACAGGGGTGAATCAGCCCCAGCATTTT	CASNLLGTGVNQPQHF
TRBD2	-	TRBV7-2	TRBJ2-1	TGTGCCAGCAGCTATCGGACTAGCTCTAGCTCCTACAATGAGCAGTTCTTC	CASSYRTSSSSYNEQFF